This paragraph reports one T cell receptor (beta chain). Its antigen remains unknown. These data come from a study of shared clonotypes between healthy human individuals. Study-level information: The cohort had two women and a few men, ages 18 to 49. Regarding the study as a whole: The sharing of roughly 5% of naive CD4 clonotypes was seen across a handful of donors.

This CDR3 has 13 residues. Between the trimmed V and J ends, which lost 7 bases and 4 bases, there was a span of 13 bases. Germline loops: CDR1 MNHNY, CDR2 SVGAGI (reference sequence). Only in-frame clones appear in the TCRdb table, and some are missing; sequencing was by immunoSEQ multiplex PCR. This table holds about 2.3 million clones, around 92% found once. The sequence was obtained from a man aged 18 to 35 in good health. Some clones in this sample may be carry-over from other donors' samples. Sequencing input: naive CD4+ T cells from PBMCs. As for subset: CD45RA+ positively selected. The rearrangement links TRBV6-6 to TRBJ1-2; D is perhaps TRBD1 (5 bases). The CDR3 loop is CASTPVGPYGYTF. The CDR3 DNA is TGTGCCAGCACCCCCGTGGGGCCCTATGGCTACACCTTC.